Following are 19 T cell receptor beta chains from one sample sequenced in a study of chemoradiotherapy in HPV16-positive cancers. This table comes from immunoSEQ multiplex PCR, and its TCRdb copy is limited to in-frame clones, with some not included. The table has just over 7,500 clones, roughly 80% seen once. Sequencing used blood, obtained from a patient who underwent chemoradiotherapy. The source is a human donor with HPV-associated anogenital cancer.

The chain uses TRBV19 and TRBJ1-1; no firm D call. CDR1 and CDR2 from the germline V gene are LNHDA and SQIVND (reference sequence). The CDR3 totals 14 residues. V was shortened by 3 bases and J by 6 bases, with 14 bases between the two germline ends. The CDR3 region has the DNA TGTGCCAGTAGTATGGGCGGATACGGGCCTGAAGCTTTCTTT. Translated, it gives CASSMGGYGPEAFF.

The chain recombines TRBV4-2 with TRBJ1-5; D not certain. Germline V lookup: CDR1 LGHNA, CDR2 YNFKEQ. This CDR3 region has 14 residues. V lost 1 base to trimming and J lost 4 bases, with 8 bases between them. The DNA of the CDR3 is TGTGCCAGCAGCCAAGTGGGAGAGAATCAGCCCCAGCATTTT. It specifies CASSQVGENQPQHF.

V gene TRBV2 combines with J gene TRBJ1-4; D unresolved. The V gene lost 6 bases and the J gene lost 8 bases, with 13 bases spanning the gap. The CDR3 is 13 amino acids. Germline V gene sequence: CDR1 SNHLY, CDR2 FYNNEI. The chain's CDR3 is CASSRQVEEKLFF. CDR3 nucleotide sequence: TGTGCCAGCAGCCGGCAGGTCGAGGAAAAACTGTTTTTT.

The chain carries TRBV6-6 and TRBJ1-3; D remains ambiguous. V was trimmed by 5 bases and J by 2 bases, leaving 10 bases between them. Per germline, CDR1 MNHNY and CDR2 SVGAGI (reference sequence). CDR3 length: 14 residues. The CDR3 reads CASSGVVTGNTIYF. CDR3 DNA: TGTGCCAGCAGTGGGGTCGTTACTGGAAACACCATATATTTT.

The CDR3 DNA is TGTGCCAGCACCAACCGGGACGGACATGGCTACACCTTC. Its protein product is CASTNRDGHGYTF. The V and J genes are TRBV5-6 and TRBJ1-2, with TRBD1 as a possible D gene (5 bases). Germline CDR1 SGHDT, CDR2 YYEEEE. V was pared by 6 bases and J by 6 bases, with 15 bases between. The CDR3 has 13 amino acids.

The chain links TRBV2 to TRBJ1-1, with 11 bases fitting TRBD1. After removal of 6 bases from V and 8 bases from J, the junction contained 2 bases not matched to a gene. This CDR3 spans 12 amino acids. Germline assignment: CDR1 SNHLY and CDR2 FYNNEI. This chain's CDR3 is CASRWDRGEAFF. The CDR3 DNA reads TGTGCCAGCAGGTGGGACAGGGGGGAAGCTTTCTTT.

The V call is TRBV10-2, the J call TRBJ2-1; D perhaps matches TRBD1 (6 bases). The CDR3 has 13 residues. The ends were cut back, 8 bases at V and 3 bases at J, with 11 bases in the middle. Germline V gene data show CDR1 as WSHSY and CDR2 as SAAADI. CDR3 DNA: TGCGCCAGCCTAGGGGGATACTACAATGAGCAGTTCTTC. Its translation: CASLGGYYNEQFF.

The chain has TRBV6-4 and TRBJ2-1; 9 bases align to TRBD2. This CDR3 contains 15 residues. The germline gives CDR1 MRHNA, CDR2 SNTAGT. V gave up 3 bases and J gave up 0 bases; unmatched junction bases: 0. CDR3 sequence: CASSERGGSYNEQFF. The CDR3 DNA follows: TGTGCCAGCAGTGAGCGGGGGGGCTCCTACAATGAGCAGTTCTTC.

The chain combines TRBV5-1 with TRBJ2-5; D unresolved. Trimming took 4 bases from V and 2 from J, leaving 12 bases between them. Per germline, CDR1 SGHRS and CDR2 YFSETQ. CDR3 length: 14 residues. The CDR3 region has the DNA TGCGCCAGCAGCCCGAGTGGGCCACAAGAGACCCAGTACTTC. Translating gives CASSPSGPQETQYF.

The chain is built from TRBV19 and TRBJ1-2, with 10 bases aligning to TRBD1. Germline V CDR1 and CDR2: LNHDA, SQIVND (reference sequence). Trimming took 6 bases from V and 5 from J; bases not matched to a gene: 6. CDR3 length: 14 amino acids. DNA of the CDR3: TGTGCCAGTAGAAGACAGGGGGCAGGATATGGCTACACCTTC. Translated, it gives CASRRQGAGYGYTF.

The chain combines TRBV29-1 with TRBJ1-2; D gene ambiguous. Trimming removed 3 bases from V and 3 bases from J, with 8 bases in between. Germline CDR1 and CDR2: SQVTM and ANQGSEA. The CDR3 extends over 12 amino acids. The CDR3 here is CSVDTDYYGYTF. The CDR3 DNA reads TGCAGCGTTGATACGGACTACTATGGCTACACCTTC.

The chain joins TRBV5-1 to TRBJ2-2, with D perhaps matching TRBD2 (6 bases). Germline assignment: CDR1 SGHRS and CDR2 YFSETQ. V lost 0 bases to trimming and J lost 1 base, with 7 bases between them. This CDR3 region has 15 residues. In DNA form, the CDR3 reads TGCGCCAGCAGCTTGGTGGGACTGAACACCGGGGAGCTGTTTTTT. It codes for CASSLVGLNTGELFF.

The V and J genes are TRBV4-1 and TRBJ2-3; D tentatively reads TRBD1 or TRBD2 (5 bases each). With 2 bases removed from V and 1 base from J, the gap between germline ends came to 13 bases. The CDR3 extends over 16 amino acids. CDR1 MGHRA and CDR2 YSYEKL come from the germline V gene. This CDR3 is CASSQLTGTRTDTQYF. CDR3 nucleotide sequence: TGCGCCAGCAGCCAACTCACCGGGACCCGCACAGATACGCAGTATTTT.

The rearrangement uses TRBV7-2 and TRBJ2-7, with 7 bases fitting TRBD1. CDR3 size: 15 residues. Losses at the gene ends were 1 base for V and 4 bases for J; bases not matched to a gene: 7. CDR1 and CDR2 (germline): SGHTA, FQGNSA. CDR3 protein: CASSLVSQGVYEQYF. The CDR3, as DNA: TGTGCCAGCAGCTTAGTAAGCCAGGGGGTATACGAGCAGTACTTC. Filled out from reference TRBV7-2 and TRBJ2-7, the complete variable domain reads GAGVSQSPSNKVTEKGKDVELRCDPISGHTALYWYRQSLGQGLEFLIYFQGNSAPDKSGLPSDRFSAERTGGSVSTLTIQRTQQEDSAVYLCASSLVSQGVYEQYFGPGTRLTVT.

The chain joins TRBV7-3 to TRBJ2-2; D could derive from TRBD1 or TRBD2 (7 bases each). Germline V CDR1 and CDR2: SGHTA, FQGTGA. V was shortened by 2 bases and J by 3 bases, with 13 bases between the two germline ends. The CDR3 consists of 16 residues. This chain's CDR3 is CASSLEAGGDTGELFF. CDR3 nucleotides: TGTGCCAGCAGCTTAGAAGCAGGGGGGGACACCGGGGAGCTGTTTTTT.

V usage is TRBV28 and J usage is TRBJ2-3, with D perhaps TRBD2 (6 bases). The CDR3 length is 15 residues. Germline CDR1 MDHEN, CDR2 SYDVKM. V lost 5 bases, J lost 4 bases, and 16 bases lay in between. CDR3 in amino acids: CASSPGTAEADTQYF. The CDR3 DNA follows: TGTGCCAGCAGTCCCGGGACTGCGGAGGCAGATACGCAGTATTTT.

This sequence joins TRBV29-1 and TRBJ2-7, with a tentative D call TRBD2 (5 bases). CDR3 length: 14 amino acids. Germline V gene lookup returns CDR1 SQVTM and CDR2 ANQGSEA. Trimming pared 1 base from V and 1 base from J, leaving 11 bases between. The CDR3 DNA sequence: TGCAGCGTTGAAGGGGGTTCGGGATCCTACGAGCAGTACTTC. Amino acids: CSVEGGSGSYEQYF.

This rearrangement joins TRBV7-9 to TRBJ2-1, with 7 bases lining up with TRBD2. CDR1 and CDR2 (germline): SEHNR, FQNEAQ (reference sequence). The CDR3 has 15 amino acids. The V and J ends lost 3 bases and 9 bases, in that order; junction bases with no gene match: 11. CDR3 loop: CASSFPGLSSSEQFF. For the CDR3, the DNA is TGTGCCAGCAGCTTTCCGGGACTATCCTCTTCTGAGCAGTTCTTC.

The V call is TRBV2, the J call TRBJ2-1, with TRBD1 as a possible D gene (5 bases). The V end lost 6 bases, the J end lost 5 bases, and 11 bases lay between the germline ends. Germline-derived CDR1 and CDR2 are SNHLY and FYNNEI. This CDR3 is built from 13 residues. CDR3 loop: CASRTPGNNEQFF. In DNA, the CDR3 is TGTGCCAGCAGGACCCCAGGGAACAATGAGCAGTTCTTC.